In its sample, the clone carrying this T cell receptor beta chain was seen a few times. No antigen is known for it. TCRdb recomputed calls from the reads with MiXCR, one row per CDR3 protein. This table holds more than 90,000 distinct CDR3 sequences, over 9% found once. Germline CDR1 reads GTSNPN; CDR2 reads SVGIG (reference sequence). V lost 1 base to trimming and J lost 6 bases; unmatched junction nucleotides: 8. This CDR3 spans 15 amino acids. The sample originates from a study of T cell repertoires in cytomegalovirus infection. The overall study: It was the public TCR beta signatures that indicated both CMV infection and matching HLA type.

The receptor was isolated from a human donor in good health (CMV status not recorded). Some clones in this sample may be carry-over from other donors' samples. V is TRBV30 and J is TRBJ2-3; 9 bases match TRBD2. The specimen sequenced was PBMCs, sequenced either directly or after in vitro stimulation (not recorded which). The CDR3 DNA reads TGTGCCTGGAGTGCGGGACTAGCAGGAGCCGATACGCAGTATTTT. It yields the protein CAWSAGLAGADTQYF.